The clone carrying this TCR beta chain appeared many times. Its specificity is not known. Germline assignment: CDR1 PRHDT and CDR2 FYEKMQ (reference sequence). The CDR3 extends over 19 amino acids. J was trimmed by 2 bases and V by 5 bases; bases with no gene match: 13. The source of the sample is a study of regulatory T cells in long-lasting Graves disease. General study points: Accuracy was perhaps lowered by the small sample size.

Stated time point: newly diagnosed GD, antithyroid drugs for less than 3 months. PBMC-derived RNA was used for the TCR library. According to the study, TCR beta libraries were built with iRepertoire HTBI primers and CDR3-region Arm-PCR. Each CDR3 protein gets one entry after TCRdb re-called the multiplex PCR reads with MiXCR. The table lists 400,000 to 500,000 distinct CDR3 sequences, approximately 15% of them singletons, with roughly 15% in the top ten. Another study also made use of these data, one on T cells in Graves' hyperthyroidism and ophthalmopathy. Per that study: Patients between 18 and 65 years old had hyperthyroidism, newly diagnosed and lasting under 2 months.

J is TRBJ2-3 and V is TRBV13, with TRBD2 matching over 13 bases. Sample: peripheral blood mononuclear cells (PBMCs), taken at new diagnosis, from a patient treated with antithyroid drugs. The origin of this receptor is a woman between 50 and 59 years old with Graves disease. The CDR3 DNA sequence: TGTGCCAGCAGCCCCGCCCGGACTAGCGGGAGTGTTTACACAGATACGCAGTATTTT. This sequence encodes CASSPARTSGSVYTDTQYF. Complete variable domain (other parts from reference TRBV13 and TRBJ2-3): AAGVIQSPRHLIKEKRETATLKCYPIPRHDTVYWYQQGPGQDPQFLISFYEKMQSDKGSIPDRFSAQQFSDYHSELNMSSLELGDSALYFCASSPARTSGSVYTDTQYFGPGTRLTVL.